This T cell receptor beta chain stems from a study of identical twins. Overall study findings and caveats: Analyses of zero insertions could be partly confounded by invariant MAIT and iNKT cells. Models underpredicted monozygotic twin sharing of out-of-frame TCR alpha.

This clonotype was recorded a few times. Its antigen is still unknown. The V and J ends lost 4 bases and 2 bases respectively, with 10 bases between them. This CDR3 has 13 amino acids. The V gene's germline CDR1 is SGHRS and CDR2 YFSETQ. Template switching created a universal primer site, and the cDNA included unique molecular identifiers. TCRdb fed the 5' RACE reads into MiXCR, producing one record per CDR3 protein. The table shows about 450,000 distinct CDR3 sequences, with under 20% occurring only once. The chain couples TRBV5-1 to TRBJ2-7, with unresolved D. The TCR sequence derives from a man aged 45-60 years in good health. Sequences were obtained from naive T cells sorted from blood. This CDR3 is CASSRLGPYEQYF. The CDR3 bases are TGCGCCAGCAGCCGGCTCGGTCCCTACGAGCAGTACTTC.